The clone carrying this T cell receptor (beta chain) was seen a handful of times. Its antigen is still unknown. This entry comes from a study of T-cell memory formation after mild COVID-19. Study conclusions and caveats: For contracting clones, CD4+ ones sat mainly in CM and EM, CD8+ in EMRA.

From the 5' RACE reads, TCRdb called clonotypes with MiXCR, one entry per CDR3 protein. The sample includes 150,000 to 200,000 distinct CDR3 sequences, roughly 13% of them seen just once. Losses at the gene ends were 1 base for V and 4 bases for J; bases not matched to a gene: 3. The CDR3 length is 13 residues. Germline-derived CDR1 and CDR2 are DFQATT and SNEGSKA (reference sequence). V usage is TRBV20-1 and J usage is TRBJ1-2; 7 bases fit TRBD1. The specimen sequenced was PBMCs or a T cell subset sorted from them (not recorded which). The clonotype was recovered from a man in his late teens or twenties who had mild COVID-19 (a few samples of this study predate the infection). Cell type and time point are not known. CDR3 DNA sequence: TGCAGTGCTAGAGGGGGACAGTCCTATGGCTACACCTTC. It specifies CSARGGQSYGYTF.